These T cell receptor beta chains were read from a single sample in a study of CD8 T cells in ankylosing spondylitis. TCRdb reanalysed the 5' RACE reads using MiXCR and keeps one entry per CDR3 protein. The table shows more than 110,000 distinct CDR3 sequences, with roughly 8.4% occurring only once. The sample comprised synovial fluid, either unsorted or a sorted T cell fraction (not recorded which). Receptors originate from a male donor with ankylosing spondylitis. CDR3s include the opening cysteine and the closing phenylalanine or tryptophan. A D gene is named only where the DNA matches it firmly. Clone size is given for some rows only: seen once, a few or many times, or a class if the clone is expanded.

D gene: TRBD1
J gene: TRBJ2-2
V gene: TRBV7-2
clone size: many
CDR3 protein: CASSSRTGGSGELFF
CDR3 DNA: TGTGCCAGCAGCTCCCGGACAGGGGGAAGCGGGGAGCTGTTTTTT

D gene: TRBD2
J gene: TRBJ2-1
V gene: TRBV5-1
clone size: many
CDR3 protein: CASSDLTSGRAYEQFF
CDR3 DNA: TGCGCCAGCAGCGACCTTACTAGCGGGAGGGCCTATGAGCAGTTCTTC

D gene: .
J gene: TRBJ1-5
V gene: TRBV25-1
clone size: few
CDR3 protein: CASRDGDQPQHF
CDR3 DNA: TGTGCCAGCAGAGATGGGGATCAGCCCCAGCATTTT

D gene: TRBD2
J gene: TRBJ2-1
V gene: TRBV20-1
clone size: many
CDR3 protein: CSAFEGLAVYNEQFF
CDR3 DNA: TGCAGTGCTTTCGAAGGACTAGCGGTGTACAATGAGCAGTTCTTC

D gene: .
J gene: TRBJ1-5
V gene: TRBV2
clone size: .
CDR3 protein: CASSDRLDTPGGAQHF
CDR3 DNA: TGTGCCAGCAGTGACCGCTTGGACACCCCCGGGGGAGCCCAGCATTTT

D gene: .
J gene: TRBJ2-7
V gene: TRBV21-1
clone size: many
CDR3 protein: CASSGTGNEQYF
CDR3 DNA: TGTGCCAGCAGCGGGACAGGGAACGAGCAGTACTTC

D gene: .
J gene: TRBJ2-1
V gene: TRBV15
clone size: many
CDR3 protein: CATSRVAGSYNEQFF
CDR3 DNA: TGTGCCACCAGCAGAGTAGCAGGGTCCTACAATGAGCAGTTCTTC

D gene: TRBD1
J gene: TRBJ2-2
V gene: TRBV20-1
clone size: many
CDR3 protein: CSAHRQGWDTGELFF
CDR3 DNA: TGCAGTGCACATCGACAGGGTTGGGACACCGGGGAGCTGTTTTTT

D gene: .
J gene: TRBJ2-5
V gene: TRBV20-1
clone size: .
CDR3 protein: CSATALAGYVETQYF
CDR3 DNA: TGCAGTGCTACTGCACTAGCCGGGTATGTGGAGACCCAGTACTTC

D gene: .
J gene: TRBJ2-2
V gene: TRBV4-3
clone size: .
CDR3 protein: CASSQQIRAGTGELFF
CDR3 DNA: TGCGCCAGCAGCCAACAGATAAGGGCCGGGACCGGGGAGCTGTTTTTT

D gene: TRBD1
J gene: TRBJ2-7
V gene: TRBV25-1
clone size: .
CDR3 protein: CASSRGTGGLLYEQYF
CDR3 DNA: TGTGCCAGCAGTAGAGGGACAGGCGGACTCCTCTACGAGCAGTACTTC

D gene: TRBD1
J gene: TRBJ1-2
V gene: TRBV12-3/TRBV12-4
clone size: many
CDR3 protein: CASIPTGQGHGYTF
CDR3 DNA: TGTGCCAGCATCCCCACCGGACAGGGCCATGGCTACACCTTC

D gene: .
J gene: TRBJ1-1
V gene: TRBV5-1
clone size: many
CDR3 protein: CASSFQGRDTEAFF
CDR3 DNA: TGCGCCAGCAGCTTCCAAGGACGGGACACTGAAGCTTTCTTT

D gene: .
J gene: TRBJ1-1
V gene: TRBV6-5
clone size: few
CDR3 protein: CASSYQPEGVEAFF
CDR3 DNA: TGTGCCAGCAGTTACCAACCCGAAGGCGTTGAAGCTTTCTTT

D gene: .
J gene: TRBJ1-5
V gene: TRBV12-3/TRBV12-4
clone size: few
CDR3 protein: CASTAGYGFQPQHF
CDR3 DNA: TGTGCCAGCACCGCAGGGTATGGGTTTCAGCCCCAGCATTTT

D gene: .
J gene: TRBJ2-2
V gene: TRBV7-8
clone size: many
CDR3 protein: CASTFRTRTLPGELFF
CDR3 DNA: TGTGCCAGCACCTTCAGGACCAGAACCCTACCCGGGGAGCTGTTTTTT

D gene: TRBD1
J gene: TRBJ1-4
V gene: TRBV20-1
clone size: .
CDR3 protein: CSARGSGQGKGKLFF
CDR3 DNA: TGCAGTGCTAGAGGGTCGGGACAGGGAAAAGGAAAACTGTTTTTT

D gene: .
J gene: TRBJ2-5
V gene: TRBV7-9
clone size: .
CDR3 protein: CASSLGRWSGAGETQYF
CDR3 DNA: TGTGCCAGCAGCTTAGGCCGTTGGTCAGGGGCTGGGGAGACCCAGTACTTC

D gene: TRBD1
J gene: TRBJ2-7
V gene: TRBV6-2/TRBV6-3
clone size: many
CDR3 protein: CASRHGQGGYEQYF
CDR3 DNA: TGTGCCAGCCGACACGGACAGGGAGGATACGAGCAGTACTTC

D gene: .
J gene: TRBJ2-7
V gene: TRBV18
clone size: .
CDR3 protein: CASSPVDRSEQYF
CDR3 DNA: TGTGCCAGCTCACCCGTGGACAGAAGCGAGCAGTACTTC

D gene: TRBD1
J gene: TRBJ1-5
V gene: TRBV10-1
clone size: .
CDR3 protein: CASSVWDRFNQPQHF
CDR3 DNA: TGCGCCAGCAGTGTGTGGGACAGATTTAATCAGCCCCAGCATTTT

D gene: TRBD2
J gene: TRBJ2-5
V gene: TRBV29-1
clone size: few
CDR3 protein: CSVNKGLAGGETQYF
CDR3 DNA: TGCAGCGTTAATAAGGGACTAGCGGGAGGAGAGACCCAGTACTTC

D gene: TRBD1
J gene: TRBJ2-7
V gene: TRBV20-1
clone size: many
CDR3 protein: CSARWGTGNNEQYF
CDR3 DNA: TGCAGTGCTAGGTGGGGGACAGGGAACAACGAGCAGTACTTC

D gene: .
J gene: TRBJ1-1
V gene: TRBV12-3/TRBV12-4
clone size: many
CDR3 protein: CASSLEVGTEAFF
CDR3 DNA: TGTGCCAGCAGCTTAGAGGTGGGCACTGAAGCTTTCTTT

D gene: .
J gene: TRBJ2-7
V gene: TRBV30
clone size: .
CDR3 protein: CAWSRWGSSSEQYF
CDR3 DNA: TGTGCCTGGAGTCGGTGGGGATCTAGCTCCGAGCAGTACTTC

D gene: TRBD1
J gene: TRBJ2-7
V gene: TRBV10-3
clone size: many
CDR3 protein: CAISEGTGAEQYF
CDR3 DNA: TGTGCCATCAGTGAGGGAACAGGGGCCGAGCAGTACTTC

D gene: .
J gene: TRBJ1-5
V gene: TRBV21-1
clone size: many
CDR3 protein: CASNPGQHQPQHF
CDR3 DNA: TGTGCCAGCAATCCCGGTCAGCATCAGCCCCAGCATTTT

D gene: .
J gene: TRBJ2-3
V gene: TRBV7-2
clone size: few
CDR3 protein: CASSLKISERTDTQYF
CDR3 DNA: TGTGCCAGCAGCTTAAAGATTTCGGAACGCACAGATACGCAGTATTTT

D gene: TRBD2
J gene: TRBJ2-7
V gene: TRBV11-2
clone size: few
CDR3 protein: CASSFFGTTSYEQYF
CDR3 DNA: TGTGCCAGCAGCTTCTTCGGGACTACCTCCTACGAGCAGTACTTC

D gene: TRBD1
J gene: TRBJ1-1
V gene: TRBV24-1
clone size: many
CDR3 protein: CATSDADLGQPNTEAFF
CDR3 DNA: TGTGCCACCAGTGATGCAGATTTGGGACAGCCTAACACTGAAGCTTTCTTT

D gene: .
J gene: TRBJ2-2
V gene: TRBV5-4
clone size: many
CDR3 protein: CASSLGGLNTGELFF
CDR3 DNA: TGTGCCAGCAGCTTGGGGGGTCTGAACACCGGGGAGCTGTTTTTT

D gene: .
J gene: TRBJ1-2
V gene: TRBV5-6
clone size: medium-sized
CDR3 protein: CATSTQGLYGYTF
CDR3 DNA: TGTGCCACCTCAACCCAGGGACTCTATGGCTACACCTTC

D gene: .
J gene: TRBJ2-3
V gene: TRBV15
clone size: few
CDR3 protein: CATSRGGVGDTDTQYF
CDR3 DNA: TGTGCCACCAGCAGGGGCGGGGTGGGGGACACAGATACGCAGTATTTT

D gene: .
J gene: TRBJ2-3
V gene: TRBV20-1
clone size: .
CDR3 protein: CSAYIARSTDTQYF
CDR3 DNA: TGCAGTGCCTACATAGCGAGAAGCACAGATACGCAGTATTTT

D gene: .
J gene: TRBJ1-1
V gene: TRBV12-3/TRBV12-4
clone size: many
CDR3 protein: CASSFQTTNTEAFF
CDR3 DNA: TGTGCCAGCAGTTTTCAGACAACGAACACTGAAGCTTTCTTT

D gene: .
J gene: TRBJ2-2
V gene: TRBV5-1
clone size: many
CDR3 protein: CASSPRTANTGELFF
CDR3 DNA: TGCGCCAGCAGCCCTCGGACAGCGAACACCGGGGAGCTGTTTTTT

D gene: .
J gene: TRBJ2-2
V gene: TRBV11-2
clone size: .
CDR3 protein: CASSSRTNTGELFF
CDR3 DNA: TGTGCCAGCAGTTCTCGTACGAACACCGGGGAGCTGTTTTTT

D gene: .
J gene: TRBJ2-7
V gene: TRBV18
clone size: .
CDR3 protein: CASSPQVGTEQYF
CDR3 DNA: TGTGCCAGCTCACCACAGGTCGGGACCGAGCAGTACTTC

D gene: .
J gene: TRBJ1-2
V gene: TRBV20-1
clone size: few
CDR3 protein: CSAQGLTEGYTF
CDR3 DNA: TGCAGTGCTCAGGGATTGACGGAGGGCTACACCTTC

D gene: TRBD1
J gene: TRBJ2-1
V gene: TRBV6-1
clone size: .
CDR3 protein: CASRQTGYNEQFF
CDR3 DNA: TGTGCCAGCAGACAGACAGGGTACAATGAGCAGTTCTTC

D gene: TRBD2
J gene: TRBJ2-3
V gene: TRBV20-1
clone size: many
CDR3 protein: CSASGGTSLTDTQYF
CDR3 DNA: TGCAGTGCTAGTGGGGGGACTAGCCTCACAGATACGCAGTATTTT

D gene: TRBD2
J gene: TRBJ2-3
V gene: TRBV2
clone size: many
CDR3 protein: CASSRFTGLAGRDTDTQYF
CDR3 DNA: TGTGCCAGCAGTCGGTTTACTGGACTAGCGGGACGGGACACAGATACGCAGTATTTT

D gene: .
J gene: TRBJ2-1
V gene: TRBV29-1
clone size: .
CDR3 protein: CSVGTLEQFF
CDR3 DNA: TGCAGCGTTGGGACTCTCGAGCAGTTCTTC